This T cell receptor beta chain is from a study of response to subunit inactivated influenza vaccine. Study-level findings and limits: Each seasonal influenza vaccination, the authors suggested, recruits few new T cells.

This clonotype has just one count. Its antigen is still unknown. MiXCR, applied by TCRdb to the RT-PCR reads, yields one record per CDR3 protein. The sample consists of 530,000 or so distinct CDR3 sequences, 13% to 15% of them appearing once. The V gene lost 4 bases and the J gene lost 3 bases, with 10 bases spanning the gap. The CDR3 sequence is 13 residues long. The chain links TRBV12-3 or TRBV12-4 to TRBJ2-7; D gene uncertain. This material consisted of PBMCs from blood, taken roughly 12 days after vaccination. The TCR sequence derives from a man aged 50-60 years who received an inactivated influenza vaccine. The CDR3 is CASSCLRFYEQYF. Written as DNA, the CDR3 is TGTGCCAGCAGTTGTCTTCGGTTCTACGAGCAGTACTTC.